A selection of T cell receptor beta chains follows, all from one sample in a study of cytomegalovirus exposure and HLA in healthy donors. TCRdb keeps only in-frame clones here, not all; method: immunoSEQ multiplex PCR. Among over 150,000 clones listed, about 80% were seen once. The sample consisted of PBMCs. These receptors all come from a woman aged 50 to 65 in good health and CMV-seropositive. The CDR3 runs from the conserved cysteine through the conserved F or W. A D gene is named only where the DNA matches it firmly. The listing skips clone size in some rows; elsewhere it reads once, few, many or a size class.

D gene	clone size	V gene	J gene	CDR3 DNA	CDR3 protein
.	.	TRBV28	TRBJ1-2	TGTGCCAGCAGTCCGGACAGTGGTGGCTACACCTTC	CASSPDSGGYTF
.	.	TRBV9	TRBJ2-7	TGTGCCAGCAGCCCAGGACAAGGGTACGAGCAGTACTTC	CASSPGQGYEQYF
.	.	TRBV5-5	TRBJ2-3	TGTGCCAGCAGCTTCCGGGATTCCGTGCCAGATACGCAGTATTTT	CASSFRDSVPDTQYF
TRBD2	few	TRBV7-2	TRBJ2-2	TGTGCCAGCAGCTTACCGGGGGGGGCCGGGGAGCTGTTTTTT	CASSLPGGAGELFF
.	.	TRBV11-3	TRBJ1-1	TGTGCCAGCAGCCGTGGCGGCCAGAACACTGAAGCTTTCTTT	CASSRGGQNTEAFF
.	.	TRBV4-1	TRBJ2-7	TGCGCCAGCAGCCAAGTACAGGGAGGGAACCTCGAGCAGTACTTC	CASSQVQGGNLEQYF
TRBD2	.	TRBV7-9	TRBJ2-7	TGTTCCAGCAGCTCGCCTAGCGGGAGGGGGGTAAAGTACTTC	CSSSSPSGRGVKYF
TRBD1	.	TRBV2	TRBJ1-1	TGTGCCAGCAGTGGCAGGACAGGAATGAACACTGAAGCTTTCTTT	CASSGRTGMNTEAFF
.	few	TRBV28	TRBJ2-3	TGTGCCACCGCAGATTCGGGGTTAGGCACAGATACGCAGTATTTT	CATADSGLGTDTQYF
.	.	TRBV19	TRBJ2-6	TGTGCCAGTAGGTCGGGGAGAGCTGGGGCCAACGTCCTGACTTTC	CASRSGRAGANVLTF
.	.	TRBV19	TRBJ2-1	TGTGCCAGTTGTTTGGGGCCGAGGGAGGACAATGAGCAGTTCTTC	CASCLGPREDNEQFF
TRBD2	.	TRBV15	TRBJ2-1	TGTGCCACCAGCATAGACAGACTAGCCAAAAACATTCAGTTCTTC	CATSIDRLAKNIQFF
.	.	TRBV29-1	TRBJ2-2	TGCAGCGTTGTGGAGACCCGGCCCGGGGAGCTGTTTTTT	CSVVETRPGELFF
TRBD1	.	TRBV19	TRBJ1-5	TGTGCCAGTAGTATAGAAAACAGGGGGCTTAGCAATCAGCCCCAGCATTTT	CASSIENRGLSNQPQHF
.	.	TRBV13	TRBJ2-1	TGTGCCAGCAGCTTAAGGCGGAGCTCCTACAATGAGCAGTTCTTC	CASSLRRSSYNEQFF
.	.	TRBV5-1	TRBJ2-4	TGCGCCAGCAGCCCGATTGTTGGCAGGGTCAACATTCAGTACTTC	CASSPIVGRVNIQYF
.	.	TRBV11-1	TRBJ2-7	TGTGCCAGCAGCTTAGGAGGTTTTTCCGAGCAGTACTTC	CASSLGGFSEQYF
.	.	TRBV6-6	TRBJ2-1	TGTGCCAGCAGTCCCCCAACCAGAGGTCTGGAGTTCTTC	CASSPPTRGLEFF
.	.	TRBV7-3	TRBJ2-7	TGTGCCAGCAGCCTGACAGAGGTCTCCTACGAGCAGTACTTC	CASSLTEVSYEQYF
.	.	TRBV6-6	TRBJ1-1	TGTGCCAGCAGTTACTCACGGGGTAAGAACACTGAAGCTTTCTTT	CASSYSRGKNTEAFF
TRBD1	.	TRBV28	TRBJ1-5	TGTGCCAGCAGTTATAGGATGGACAGGAGATACAATCAGCCCCAGCATTTT	CASSYRMDRRYNQPQHF
TRBD2	.	TRBV5-1	TRBJ2-1	TGCGCCAGCAGCTTGGGGACTAGCGGATGGGGCGATGAGCAGTTCTTC	CASSLGTSGWGDEQFF
TRBD1	.	TRBV30	TRBJ2-2	TGTGCCTGGAGCCCACAGGGGGGTGACACCGGGGAGCTGTTTTTT	CAWSPQGGDTGELFF
.	once	TRBV4-3	TRBJ2-3	TGCGCCAGCAGCCAAAAATTGGGGGCCAACACAGATACGCAGTATTTT	CASSQKLGANTDTQYF
TRBD2	.	TRBV7-3	TRBJ2-1	TGTGCCAGCAGAGCCGAATCCCCCTTAGCGGGAGGGCCCCCCGATGAGCAGTTCTTC	CASRAESPLAGGPPDEQFF
TRBD2	few	TRBV27	TRBJ2-3	TGTGCCAGCAGTTTACCCGGGACTAGCGGGAGTTTATATACGCAGTATTTT	CASSLPGTSGSLYTQYF
.	.	TRBV4-2	TRBJ2-1	TGTGCCAGCAGCCAAGAAGGGGTGGGGTCGATGTCCTACAATGAGCAGTTCTTC	CASSQEGVGSMSYNEQFF
.	once	TRBV7-9	TRBJ2-7	TGTTCCAGCACCCCCCCCGGGGACATCTCCTACGAGCAGTACTTC	CSSTPPGDISYEQYF
TRBD2	.	TRBV28	TRBJ2-3	TGTGCCAGCAGGCCACCTAAGGGGACTAGCGGGAGGAGAGATACGCAGTATTTT	CASRPPKGTSGRRDTQYF
.	.	TRBV4-3	TRBJ1-2	TGCGCCAGCAGCCAAACCCAGGGGAACTATGGCTACACCTTC	CASSQTQGNYGYTF
.	.	TRBV10-3	TRBJ1-2	TGTGCCATCAGTGAGAACCGCGGCTTATATGGCTACACCTTC	CAISENRGLYGYTF
TRBD2	once	TRBV25-1	TRBJ2-2	TGTGCCAGCAGTGCCACGGGAGGAGCAGGTCACGGGGAGCTGTTTTTT	CASSATGGAGHGELFF
.	.	TRBV2	TRBJ1-2	TGTGCCAGCATTGGTGTCGGTGGACAGTACTATGGCTACACCTTC	CASIGVGGQYYGYTF
.	.	TRBV29-1	TRBJ1-3	TGCAGCGTTGAAGAGCCGAGCTCTGGAAACACCATATATTTT	CSVEEPSSGNTIYF
.	few	TRBV5-4	TRBJ2-7	TGTGCCAGCAGCGGGCAGGGGACTAACAGCTACGAGCAGTACTTC	CASSGQGTNSYEQYF
TRBD2	.	TRBV11-2	TRBJ2-1	TGTGCCAGCAGCTTCACTAGCGGGGGAGGGAATGAGCAGTTCTTC	CASSFTSGGGNEQFF
.	once	TRBV29-1	TRBJ2-7	TGCAGCGTTGAAGCTTGGCAGTCCTCCCGTGAGCAGTACTTC	CSVEAWQSSREQYF
.	few	TRBV27	TRBJ2-5	TGTGCCAGCAGTAAGTGGCCTCAAGAGACCCAGTACTTC	CASSKWPQETQYF
TRBD2	.	TRBV6-5	TRBJ2-7	TGTGCCAGCAGCCGGACTAGCGGGTATTACGAGCAGTACTTC	CASSRTSGYYEQYF
.	.	TRBV7-9	TRBJ1-3	TGTGCCAGCAGCCCCGACACATTCTCTGGAAACACCATATATTTT	CASSPDTFSGNTIYF
TRBD1	.	TRBV11-3	TRBJ2-5	TGTGCCAGCAGCGCCGGGACAGTCCAAGAGACCCAGTACTTC	CASSAGTVQETQYF
.	.	TRBV5-6	TRBJ1-1	TGTGCCAGCAGCTTGGTGGGCTTGTGGGGGCAAAGCACTGAAGCTTTCTTT	CASSLVGLWGQSTEAFF
.	.	TRBV21-1	TRBJ1-2	TGTGCCAGCAGCAAAGAAGGCGGGGGTACTAGGTATGGCTACACCTTC	CASSKEGGGTRYGYTF
.	.	TRBV6-6	TRBJ2-1	TGTGCCAGCATAGGAGGGGCAGGTCGGAATGAGCAGTTCTTC	CASIGGAGRNEQFF
TRBD2	few	TRBV4-1	TRBJ2-3	TGCGCCAGCAGCCGGGGTACAGCCACGAACAATTGGCGGGAGGGCCGGGATACGCAGTATTTT	CASSRGTATNNWREGRDTQYF
TRBD2	once	TRBV4-1	TRBJ2-1	TGCGCCAGCAGCCGAGGCCAGACTAGCGGGGGTAACTCCTACAATGAGCAGTTCTTC	CASSRGQTSGGNSYNEQFF
TRBD1	.	TRBV7-2	TRBJ2-3	TGTGCCAGCAGCTTAAGGACAGGGAGCACAGATACGCAGTATTTT	CASSLRTGSTDTQYF
.	.	TRBV9	TRBJ2-5	TGTGCCAGCAGCGTAGATGGACAGGTGGGACGGGGGCAGTACTTC	CASSVDGQVGRGQYF
TRBD1	.	TRBV5-1	TRBJ1-6	TGCGCCAGCAGCATAGGAACTTCCGGGACAGCTAATTCACCCCTCCACTTT	CASSIGTSGTANSPLHF
.	.	TRBV7-6	TRBJ2-1	TGTGCCAGCAGCTTAGGCGTGACTAGAGGCAATGAGCAGTTCTTC	CASSLGVTRGNEQFF
TRBD2	.	TRBV15	TRBJ2-1	TGTGCCACCAGCAGAGGGGGTAGCGGGAGCTACAATGAGCAGTTCTTC	CATSRGGSGSYNEQFF
.	.	TRBV7-2	TRBJ1-2	TGTGCCAGCAGCCGAACCGGACACATACAAGGCACCTTC	CASSRTGHIQGTF
TRBD1	.	TRBV10-3	TRBJ2-7	TGTGCCATCAGTGCCCAGGGGGACAGGCCTTACGAGCAGTACTTC	CAISAQGDRPYEQYF
.	.	TRBV7-9	TRBJ1-2	TGTGCCAGCACCACGCCCGGGGGGAACTATGGCTACACCTTC	CASTTPGGNYGYTF
.	few	TRBV28	TRBJ1-3	TGTGCTTCCGGGGACAAGTTTAGGGACACCATATATTTT	CASGDKFRDTIYF
.	.	TRBV6-1	TRBJ1-2	TGTGCCAGCAGTGAGAATGGTTCGGGGGGCTACACCTTC	CASSENGSGGYTF
TRBD1	.	TRBV19	TRBJ1-2	TGTGCCAGTACAAAGGACAGGGTGCACTATGGCTACACCTTC	CASTKDRVHYGYTF
TRBD1	few	TRBV5-1	TRBJ2-7	TGCGCCAGCAGCATGGCGGGACAGGGGTACTACGAGCAGTACTTC	CASSMAGQGYYEQYF
.	.	TRBV6-6	TRBJ2-5	TGTGCCAGCAGTTACCCCCAGGGGCGGGAGAGGGGAGAGCAGTACTTC	CASSYPQGRERGEQYF